The 21 T cell receptor beta chains reported below all come from one sample, sequenced in a study of CD4 T cells in relation to SARS-CoV-2 and coronaviruses. This table comes from immunoSEQ multiplex PCR, and its TCRdb copy is limited to in-frame clones, with some not included. The sample lists tens of thousands of clones; under 80% were seen once. These receptors lack a known antigen. The sequenced material came from memory CD4+ T cells from PBMCs, cultured in vitro. These receptors were obtained from an adult with COVID-19.

This chain connects TRBV5-1 to TRBJ1-1, with no clear D. The CDR3 extends over 13 amino acids. CDR1 and CDR2 from the germline V gene are SGHRS and YFSETQ. Trimming left V 0 bases short and J 4 bases short, with 7 bases between. CDR3 sequence: CASSLDGVTEAFF. CDR3 coding DNA: TGCGCCAGCAGCTTGGATGGGGTCACTGAAGCTTTCTTT.

The V and J genes are TRBV15 and TRBJ2-1; 8 bases fit TRBD2. CDR1 LNHNV and CDR2 YYDKDF come from the germline V gene (reference sequence). This CDR3 has 16 residues. Trimming cost V 9 bases and J 1 base; bases outside gene matches: 11. The CDR3 DNA is TGTGCCACTAGTGACGCACTAGCGGCTTCCTACAATGAGCAGTTCTTC. Protein product: CATSDALAASYNEQFF. The full variable domain, rest sourced from reference TRBV15 and TRBJ2-1, is DAMVIQNPRYQVTQFGKPVTLSCSQTLNHNVMYWYQQKSSQAPKLLFHYYDKDFNNEADTPDNFQSRRPNTSFCFLDIRSPGLGDTAMYLCATSDALAASYNEQFFGPGTRLTVL.

The chain carries TRBV28 and TRBJ2-7; a weak D match, TRBD2 (5 bases). There are 14 residues in the CDR3. The germline CDR1 and CDR2 sequences are MDHEN and SYDVKM. Trimming shortened V by 4 bases and J by 6 bases, and 16 bases separated the two germline ends. The DNA for the CDR3 is TGTGCCAGCAGTTCGTCGGGGTTCTCCGGCGAGCAGTACTTC. It yields the protein CASSSSGFSGEQYF.

This clone is a singleton in its sample. The V call is TRBV28, the J call TRBJ2-7; D is unresolved. The CDR3 has 11 amino acids. Trimming shortened V by 6 bases and J by 2 bases, and 5 bases separated the two germline ends. CDR1 and CDR2 (germline): MDHEN, SYDVKM. CDR3 amino acids: CASSDPYEQYF. CDR3 bases: TGTGCCAGCAGCGACCCCTACGAGCAGTACTTC.

The chain has TRBV6-1 and TRBJ2-2; 9 nucleotides line up with TRBD1. J gave up 4 bases and V 4 bases, and 16 bases lay outside the gene matches. Germline-derived CDR1 and CDR2 are MNHNS and SASEGT. This CDR3 is built from 19 residues. Here the CDR3 DNA reads TGTGCCAGCAGTGGTGAAAGGGGACAGGGCGGAGGTGGCACCGGGGAGCTGTTTTTT. It encodes CASSGERGQGGGGTGELFF.

This clone was recorded a few times. V and J are TRBV7-9 and TRBJ2-2; D is ambiguous. Germline lookup yields CDR1 SEHNR and CDR2 FQNEAQ (reference sequence). Trimming pared 3 bases from V and 0 bases from J, leaving 8 bases between. CDR3 length: 15 amino acids. CDR3 sequence reads: CASSFSRANTGELFF. The CDR3 DNA follows: TGTGCCAGCAGCTTCTCCCGTGCGAACACCGGGGAGCTGTTTTTT.

V and J are TRBV5-1 and TRBJ2-3; 10 bases align to TRBD2. Per the germline V gene, CDR1 is SGHRS and CDR2 is YFSETQ. V shed 1 base and J 0 bases; nucleotides not matched to a gene: 2. This CDR3 comprises 16 residues. The CDR3 is CASSLLTSGSTDTQYF. The CDR3 DNA reads TGCGCCAGCAGCTTGTTGACTAGCGGGAGCACAGATACGCAGTATTTT.

This clone was detected a few times. A read error may account for a junction end that differs from germline. V gene TRBV7-7 combines with J gene TRBJ2-1; tentative D call: TRBD2 (6 bases). Germline V gives CDR1 SSHAT, CDR2 FNYEAQ (reference sequence). CDR3 length equals 14 residues. The CDR3 DNA reads TGTGCTAGCAGCTTAGGCGGGAATCTAGATGAGCAGTTCTTC. This sequence encodes CASSLGGNLDEQFF.

The CDR3 loop reads CASLTSSTDTQYF. For the CDR3, the DNA is TGTGCCAGCCTGACTTCTAGCACAGATACGCAGTATTTT. The V gene is TRBV18, the J gene TRBJ2-3; D not resolved. V was trimmed by 8 bases and J by 0 bases, leaving 9 bases between them. Germline V CDR1 and CDR2: KGHSH, LQKENI. CDR3 length equals 13 residues.

The chain combines TRBV12-3 or TRBV12-4 with TRBJ1-6; 7 bases are shared with TRBD1. Trimming took 5 bases from V and 7 from J; bases not matched to a gene: 2. This CDR3 has 13 residues. Here the CDR3 DNA reads TGTGCCAGCAGTGACAGGGTGAATTCACCCCTCCACTTT. It yields the protein CASSDRVNSPLHF.

The J gene is TRBJ2-1, the V gene TRBV6-5; TRBD2 matches 7 bases. Germline V CDR1 and CDR2: MNHEY, SVGAGI. The junction had 8 bases not matched to a gene; V was cut back by 8 bases and J by 1 base. The CDR3 consists of 15 residues. Here the CDR3 reads CASAWEGRSYNEQFF. The CDR3 DNA reads as TGTGCCAGCGCGTGGGAGGGAAGGTCCTACAATGAGCAGTTCTTC.

The chain joins TRBV29-1 to TRBJ2-7, with a possible D match to TRBD1 (6 bases). The CDR3 consists of 14 residues. CDR1 and CDR2 (germline): SQVTM, ANQGSEA. Between the trimmed V and J ends, which lost 3 bases and 4 bases, there was a span of 16 bases. CDR3 in DNA: TGCAGCGTTGAGACCGGGACATCTACGTACGAGCAGTACTTC. Translation: CSVETGTSTYEQYF.

J is TRBJ1-2 and V is TRBV3-1 (or the pseudogene TRBV3-2); unclear D gene. V was shortened by 3 bases and J by 1 base, with 12 bases between the two germline ends. The CDR3 consists of 15 residues. Germline values: CDR1 LGHDT, CDR2 YNNKEL (reference sequence). CDR3 sequence: CASSHTHDGNYGYTF. CDR3 DNA sequence: TGTGCCAGCAGCCACACGCATGACGGTAACTATGGCTACACCTTC.

This rearrangement joins TRBV3-1 (or the pseudogene TRBV3-2) to TRBJ2-5; TRBD2 agrees at 8 bases. From germline, CDR1 is LGHDT and CDR2 YNNKEL (reference sequence). This CDR3 contains 14 residues. V shed 1 base and J 6 bases; nucleotides not matched to a gene: 4. The CDR3 DNA follows: TGTGCCAGCAGCCAAGCGGGAGGGCCGCAGACCCAGTACTTC. Its protein product is CASSQAGGPQTQYF.

In nucleotides, the CDR3 is TGTGCCAGCAGCTTGGCCAGGACAGGGGATAACTATGGCTACACCTTC. Its protein product is CASSLARTGDNYGYTF. The chain carries TRBV5-4 and TRBJ1-2; 9 bases agree with TRBD1. The V gene's germline CDR1 is SGHNT and CDR2 YYREEE (reference sequence). CDR3 length: 16 residues. V lost 0 bases to trimming and J lost 1 base; unmatched junction nucleotides: 4.

The chain carries TRBV12-3 or TRBV12-4 and TRBJ1-1; D not certain. Trimming took 3 bases from V and 6 from J, leaving 5 bases between them. The CDR3 extends over 11 amino acids. CDR3: CASSLGSEAFF. As DNA, the CDR3 is TGTGCCAGCAGTTTGGGCTCTGAAGCTTTCTTT.

CDR3 residues: CASSQSQASTNEKLFF. DNA of the CDR3: TGTGCCAGCAGCCAATCTCAGGCTTCAACTAATGAAAAACTGTTTTTT. This chain joins TRBV4-2 and TRBJ1-4; D unclear. Germline V gene lookup returns CDR1 LGHNA and CDR2 YNFKEQ. This CDR3 comprises 16 residues. V lost 2 bases and J lost 0, with 10 bases in between.

This clone occurred a few times. The chain links TRBV11-2 to TRBJ2-1; D tentatively reads TRBD1 or TRBD2 (6 bases each). V was trimmed by 5 bases and J by 15 bases, leaving 23 bases between them. The CDR3 is made up of 14 amino acids. Per the germline V gene, CDR1 is SGHAT and CDR2 is FQNNGV. This CDR3 reads CASSPSATGRKGFF. Here the CDR3 DNA reads TGTGCCAGCAGCCCCTCAGCTACAGGGAGGAAGGGGTTCTTC.

The chain employs TRBV30 and TRBJ2-2; D uncertain. The CDR3 length is 15 residues. Trimming stripped 2 bases from V and 1 base from J, with 11 bases between. CDR1 and CDR2 from the germline V gene are GTSNPN and SVGIG (reference sequence). This CDR3 is CAWSLPAGNTGELFF. CDR3 DNA: TGTGCCTGGAGTCTGCCGGCAGGGAACACCGGGGAGCTGTTTTTT.

The chain employs TRBV5-1 and TRBJ2-4; 10 bases agree with TRBD2. The J segment lost 2 bases and the V segment lost 0 bases, leaving 11 bases of the junction unmatched. This CDR3 contains 19 residues. Per germline, CDR1 SGHRS and CDR2 YFSETQ. The CDR3, as DNA: TGCGCCAGCAGCTTGGCCCCAGGGGGGACTAGCGCATCCAAAAACATTCAGTACTTC. It is translated as CASSLAPGGTSASKNIQYF.

V and J are TRBV4-2 and TRBJ2-3, with TRBD2 matching over 10 bases. Trimming removed 6 bases from V and 2 bases from J; junction bases left unmatched: 2. In germline, CDR1 is LGHNA, CDR2 YNFKEQ. This CDR3 contains 14 residues. CDR3 bases: TGTGCCAGCAGACTAGCGGGATCCACAGATACGCAGTATTTT. Translating it yields CASRLAGSTDTQYF.